This TCR beta chain derives from a study of T cell responses to AZD1222 COVID-19 vaccine. Study-wide context: Second-dose timings of about 4 or about 12 weeks were pooled. Findings and limits, study-wide: Among the donors, most were white British and more were female, and clonal diversity was possibly underestimated. Mapped onto spike, vaccine-associated CD4 TCRs spanned it and were dominant at 160-218 and 743-854.

Generated by immunoSEQ multiplex PCR, the TCRdb table keeps only in-frame clones and is missing some. The data show tens of thousands of clones, with under 95% seen just once and about 5.2% held by the top ten. A few counts support this clone. No antigen is known for it. The V and J ends lost 4 bases and 1 base respectively, with 8 bases between them. From germline, CDR1 is SGHRS and CDR2 YFSETQ. CDR3 size: 13 residues. This clonotype was sampled from an adult in good health. The chain couples TRBV5-1 to TRBJ1-1; unclear D gene. The sample consisted of peripheral blood, taken on day 0 of AZD1222 vaccination. The CDR3 is CASSVDKNTEAFF. The CDR3 nucleotides read TGCGCCAGCAGCGTCGACAAGAACACTGAAGCTTTCTTT.